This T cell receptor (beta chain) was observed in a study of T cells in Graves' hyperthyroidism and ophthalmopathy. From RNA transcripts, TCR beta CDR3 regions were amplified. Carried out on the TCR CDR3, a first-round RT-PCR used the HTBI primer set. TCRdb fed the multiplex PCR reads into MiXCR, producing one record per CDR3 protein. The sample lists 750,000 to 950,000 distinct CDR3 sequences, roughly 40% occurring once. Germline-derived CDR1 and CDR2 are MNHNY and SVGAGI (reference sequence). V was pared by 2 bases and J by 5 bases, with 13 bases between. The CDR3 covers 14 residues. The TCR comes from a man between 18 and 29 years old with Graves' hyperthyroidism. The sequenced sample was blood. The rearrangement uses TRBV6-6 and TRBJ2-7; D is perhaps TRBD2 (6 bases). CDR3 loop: CASSYVGGSDEQYF. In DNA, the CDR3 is TGTGCCAGCAGTTACGTCGGGGGATCGGACGAGCAGTACTTC.